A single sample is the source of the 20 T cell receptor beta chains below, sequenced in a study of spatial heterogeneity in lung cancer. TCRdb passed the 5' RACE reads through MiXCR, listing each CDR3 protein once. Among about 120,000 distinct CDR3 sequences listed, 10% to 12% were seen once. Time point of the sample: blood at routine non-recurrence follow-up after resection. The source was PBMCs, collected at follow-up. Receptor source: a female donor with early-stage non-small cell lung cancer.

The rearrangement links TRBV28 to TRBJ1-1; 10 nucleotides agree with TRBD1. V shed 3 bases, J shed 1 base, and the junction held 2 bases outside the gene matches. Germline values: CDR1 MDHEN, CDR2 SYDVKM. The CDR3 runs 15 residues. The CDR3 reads CASSFGDRGNTEAFF. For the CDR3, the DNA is TGTGCCAGCAGTTTCGGGGACAGGGGGAACACTGAAGCTTTCTTT.

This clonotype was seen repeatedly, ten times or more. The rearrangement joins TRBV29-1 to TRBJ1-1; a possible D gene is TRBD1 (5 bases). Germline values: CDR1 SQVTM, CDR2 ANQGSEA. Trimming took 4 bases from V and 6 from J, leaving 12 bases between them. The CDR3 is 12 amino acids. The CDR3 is CSVARVNAEAFF. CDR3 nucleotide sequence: TGCAGCGTTGCCAGGGTTAACGCTGAAGCTTTCTTT.

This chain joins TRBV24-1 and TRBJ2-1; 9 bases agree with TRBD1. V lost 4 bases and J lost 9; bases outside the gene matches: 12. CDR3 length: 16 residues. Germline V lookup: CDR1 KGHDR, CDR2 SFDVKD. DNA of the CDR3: TGTGCCACCAGTGAGCTTACCGGGACAGGGAGGGCTGAGCAGTTCTTC. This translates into CATSELTGTGRAEQFF.

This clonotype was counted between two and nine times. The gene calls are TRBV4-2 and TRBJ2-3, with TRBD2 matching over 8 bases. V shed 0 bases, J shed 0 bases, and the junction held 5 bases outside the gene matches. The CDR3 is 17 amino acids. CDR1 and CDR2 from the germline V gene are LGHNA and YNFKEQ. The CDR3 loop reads CASSQDPPSGSTDTQYF. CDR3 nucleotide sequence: TGTGCCAGCAGCCAAGATCCCCCTAGCGGGAGCACAGATACGCAGTATTTT.

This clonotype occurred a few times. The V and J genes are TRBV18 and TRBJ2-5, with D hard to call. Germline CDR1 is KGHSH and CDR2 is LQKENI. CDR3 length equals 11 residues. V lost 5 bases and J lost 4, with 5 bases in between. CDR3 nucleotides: TGTGCCAGCTCAGAAGCAGAGACCCAGTACTTC. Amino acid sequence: CASSEAETQYF.

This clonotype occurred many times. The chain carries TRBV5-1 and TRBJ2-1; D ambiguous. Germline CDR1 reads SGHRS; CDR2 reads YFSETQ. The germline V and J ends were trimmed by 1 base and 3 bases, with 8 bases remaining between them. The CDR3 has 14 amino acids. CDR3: CASSLNVDYNEQFF. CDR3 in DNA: TGCGCCAGCAGCTTGAATGTGGACTACAATGAGCAGTTCTTC.

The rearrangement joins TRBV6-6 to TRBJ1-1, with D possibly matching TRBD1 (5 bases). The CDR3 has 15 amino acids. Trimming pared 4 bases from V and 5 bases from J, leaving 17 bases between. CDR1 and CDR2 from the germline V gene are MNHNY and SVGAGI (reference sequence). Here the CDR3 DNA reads TGTGCCAGCAGTTCCCCACCGGGGGTTGGAACTGAAGCTTTCTTT. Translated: CASSSPPGVGTEAFF.

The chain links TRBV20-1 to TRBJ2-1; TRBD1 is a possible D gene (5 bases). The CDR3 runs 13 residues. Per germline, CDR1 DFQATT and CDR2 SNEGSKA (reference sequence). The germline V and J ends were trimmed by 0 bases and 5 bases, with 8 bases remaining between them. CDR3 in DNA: TGCAGTGCTAGAGAAGCCAGGGACAATGAGCAGTTCTTC. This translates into CSAREARDNEQFF.

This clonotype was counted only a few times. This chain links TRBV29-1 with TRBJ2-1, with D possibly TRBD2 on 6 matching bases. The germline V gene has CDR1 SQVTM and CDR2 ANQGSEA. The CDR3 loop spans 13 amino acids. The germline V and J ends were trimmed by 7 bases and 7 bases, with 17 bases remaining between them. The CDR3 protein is CSGLPEGRNEQFF. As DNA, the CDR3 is TGCAGCGGGTTACCCGAAGGGAGGAATGAGCAGTTCTTC.

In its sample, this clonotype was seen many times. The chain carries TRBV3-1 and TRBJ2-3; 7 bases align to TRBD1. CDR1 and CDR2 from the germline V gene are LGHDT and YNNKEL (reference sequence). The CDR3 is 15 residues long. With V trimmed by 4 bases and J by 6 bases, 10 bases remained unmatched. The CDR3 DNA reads TGTGCCAGCAGCCCCACCCGGGACAGTGTTGATACGCAGTATTTT. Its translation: CASSPTRDSVDTQYF.

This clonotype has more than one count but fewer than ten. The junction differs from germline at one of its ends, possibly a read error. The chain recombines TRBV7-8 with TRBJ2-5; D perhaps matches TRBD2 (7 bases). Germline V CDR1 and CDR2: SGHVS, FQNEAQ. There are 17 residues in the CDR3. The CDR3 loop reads CASTLWGLWEGQETQYF. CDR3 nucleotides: TGTGCCAGCACCTTATGGGGGCTTTGGGAGGGACAAGAGACCCAGTACTTC. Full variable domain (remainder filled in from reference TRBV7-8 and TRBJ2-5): GAGVSQSPRYKVAKRGQDVALRCDPISGHVSLFWYQQALGQGPEFLTYFQNEAQLDKSGLPSDRFFAERPEGSVSTLKIQRTQQEDSAVYLCASTLWGLWEGQETQYFGPGTRLLVL.

This CDR3 is CASSIPGLKRGEQYF. In DNA form, the CDR3 reads TGTGCCAGCAGCATCCCGGGACTTAAACGGGGCGAGCAGTACTTC. This rearrangement joins TRBV21-1 to TRBJ2-7; the table's D call, TRBD2, was not checked against the DNA. TRBV21-1 constitutes a pseudogene. The CDR3 has 15 amino acids.

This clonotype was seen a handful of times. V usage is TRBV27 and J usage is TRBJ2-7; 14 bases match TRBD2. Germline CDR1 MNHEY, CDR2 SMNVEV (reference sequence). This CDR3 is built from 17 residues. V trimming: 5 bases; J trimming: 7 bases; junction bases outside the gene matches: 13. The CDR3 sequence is CASSLLGTSGSLGEQYF. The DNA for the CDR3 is TGTGCCAGCAGTCTCCTCGGGACTAGCGGGAGCCTGGGTGAGCAGTACTTC.

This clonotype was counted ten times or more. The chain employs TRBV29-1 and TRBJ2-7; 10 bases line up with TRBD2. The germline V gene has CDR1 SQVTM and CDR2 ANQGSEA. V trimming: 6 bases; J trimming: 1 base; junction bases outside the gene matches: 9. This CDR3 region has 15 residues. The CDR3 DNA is TGCAGCGTCCTCAAACTAGCGGGAAGATCCTACGAGCAGTACTTC. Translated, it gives CSVLKLAGRSYEQYF.

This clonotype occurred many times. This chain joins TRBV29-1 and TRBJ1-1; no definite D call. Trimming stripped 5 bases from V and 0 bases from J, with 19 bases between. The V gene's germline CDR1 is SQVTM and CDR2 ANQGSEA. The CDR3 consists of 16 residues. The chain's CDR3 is CSVIKSRARMNTEAFF. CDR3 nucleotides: TGCAGCGTTATCAAATCCCGGGCTAGGATGAACACTGAAGCTTTCTTT.

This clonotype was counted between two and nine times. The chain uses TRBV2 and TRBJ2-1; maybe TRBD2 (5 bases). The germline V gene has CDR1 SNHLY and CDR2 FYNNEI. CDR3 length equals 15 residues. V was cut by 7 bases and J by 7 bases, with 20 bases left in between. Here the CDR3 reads CASKEEVLFRNEQFF. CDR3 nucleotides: TGTGCCAGCAAGGAGGAGGTCCTTTTTCGGAATGAGCAGTTCTTC.

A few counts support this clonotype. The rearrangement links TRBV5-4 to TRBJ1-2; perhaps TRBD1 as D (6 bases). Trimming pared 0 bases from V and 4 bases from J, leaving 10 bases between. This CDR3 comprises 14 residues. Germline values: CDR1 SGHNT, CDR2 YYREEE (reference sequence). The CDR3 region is CASSLDREGYGYTF. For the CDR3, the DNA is TGTGCCAGCAGCTTGGACAGGGAAGGCTATGGCTACACCTTC.

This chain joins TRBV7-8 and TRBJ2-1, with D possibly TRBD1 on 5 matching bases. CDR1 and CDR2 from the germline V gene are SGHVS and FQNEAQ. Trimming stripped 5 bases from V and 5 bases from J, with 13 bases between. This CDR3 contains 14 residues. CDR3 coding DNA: TGTGCCAGCAGCATCCGACAGAGAAACAATGAGCAGTTCTTC. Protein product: CASSIRQRNNEQFF.

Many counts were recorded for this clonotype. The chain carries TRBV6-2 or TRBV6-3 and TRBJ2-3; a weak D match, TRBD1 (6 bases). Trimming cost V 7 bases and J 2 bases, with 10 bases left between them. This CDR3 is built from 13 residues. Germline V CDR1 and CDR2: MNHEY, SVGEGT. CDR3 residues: CASTGTLTDTQYF. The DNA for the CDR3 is TGTGCCAGCACCGGGACACTCACAGATACGCAGTATTTT.

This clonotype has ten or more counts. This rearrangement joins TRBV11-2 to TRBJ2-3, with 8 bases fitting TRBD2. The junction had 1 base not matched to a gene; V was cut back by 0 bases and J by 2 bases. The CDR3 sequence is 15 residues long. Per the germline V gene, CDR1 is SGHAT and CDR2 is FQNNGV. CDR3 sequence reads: CASSLETSVTDTQYF. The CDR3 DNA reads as TGTGCCAGCAGCTTAGAGACTAGCGTCACAGATACGCAGTATTTT. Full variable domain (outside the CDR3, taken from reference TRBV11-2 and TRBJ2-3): EAGVAQSPRYKIIEKRQSVAFWCNPISGHATLYWYQQILGQGPKLLIQFQNNGVVDDSQLPKDRFSAERLKGVDSTLKIQPAKLEDSAVYLCASSLETSVTDTQYFGPGTRLTVL.